One T cell receptor (beta chain) is described in this entry. What it binds is not known. The data originate from a study of CD8+ T cells in alopecia areata. On the study more broadly: A regimen of oral tofacitinib, 5 to 10 mg twice daily, was given to treated patients.

TCR sequencing used cDNA made by reverse transcription of extracted RNA. Sequencing used immunoSEQ multiplex PCR; TCRdb keeps in-frame clones, though not all of them. The sample lists about 120,000 clones, about 50% occurring once. Germline V gene lookup returns CDR1 SGHVS and CDR2 FNYEAQ. V was cut by 0 bases and J by 6 bases, with 4 bases left in between. The CDR3 runs to 12 residues. General study findings and limits: Scalp clonality, together with expanded CD8+ clones among the top 100, fell significantly with tofacitinib. Throughout tofacitinib, many expanded lesional clones continued to persist in scalp and blood.

The treatment: oral pan-JAK inhibitor, 5-10 mg twice daily. The rearrangement uses TRBV7-6 and TRBJ2-3; no clear D. The specimen was CD4+ T cells sorted from blood, collected at week 4, from a patient treated with tofacitinib. The TCR sequence derives from a human donor with alopecia areata. The CDR3 nucleotides read TGTGCCAGCAGCTTAGCGACGGATACGCAGTATTTT. Translation: CASSLATDTQYF.